A selection of T cell receptor beta chains follows, all from one sample in a study of cytomegalovirus exposure and HLA in healthy donors. Produced via immunoSEQ multiplex PCR; TCRdb's table is partial and in-frame only. The sample holds some 76,000 clones, roughly 83% seen once. Sequencing was done on a sample of PBMCs. These receptors were collected from a woman in her forties or fifties in good health and CMV-seronegative. Both conserved end residues are part of each CDR3. A D gene is named only where the DNA matches it firmly. Rows give clone size only sometimes, using once, few, many, or a class for an expanded clone.

>TRBD1|13|TRBV11-2|-|TRBJ1-2
TGTGCCAGCAGCGTACAGGGGTTAGGCGGCTACACCTTC
CASSVQGLGGYTF
>-|13|TRBV6-6|once|TRBJ1-4
TGTGCCAGCTCCGGGGGGGTGTGGGAAAAACTGTTTTTT
CASSGGVWEKLFF
>TRBD1|16|TRBV18|-|TRBJ1-1
TGTGCCAGCTCACAGCGGGCGACAGGGTGGAACACTGAAGCTTTCTTT
CASSQRATGWNTEAFF
>TRBD2|15|TRBV6-4|-|TRBJ2-3
TGTGCCAGCAGCCGACGAATGGGCGGGAGGGATACGCAGTATTTT
CASSRRMGGRDTQYF
>TRBD1|16|TRBV7-9|-|TRBJ1-2
TGTGCCAGCAGCACGACCGCGGGACAGGGGGGCTATGGCTACACCTTC
CASSTTAGQGGYGYTF
>-|19|TRBV21-1|-|TRBJ2-1
TGTGCCAGCAGCTCACGACTAGCGGCCCTGGTTTTCCCCTACAATGAGCAGTTCTTC
CASSSRLAALVFPYNEQFF
>TRBD1|15|TRBV6-4|medium-sized|TRBJ2-3
TGTGCCAGCAGTGATACAACAGGGGGCGCAGATACGCAGTATTTT
CASSDTTGGADTQYF
>-|12|TRBV5-4|-|TRBJ1-2
TGTGCCAGCAGCGCGGACAGCTATGGCTACACCTTC
CASSADSYGYTF
>-|13|TRBV2|-|TRBJ1-2
TGTGCCAGCTCGTCAGGGGTTAACTATGGCTACACCTTC
CASSSGVNYGYTF
>-|15|TRBV19|-|TRBJ2-6
TGTGCCAGTACTCTCACGGTCGCCGGGGCCAACGTCCTGACTTTC
CASTLTVAGANVLTF
>TRBD2|16|TRBV19|-|TRBJ2-1
TGTGCCAGTAGTGCCGGCACTAGCGGGAGAGGAAATGAGCAGTTCTTC
CASSAGTSGRGNEQFF
>-|11|TRBV6-5|once|TRBJ1-1
TGTGCCAGCAGCCAAGGACAGCGAGCTTTCTTT
CASSQGQRAFF
>-|16|TRBV9|-|TRBJ1-2
TGTGCCAGCAGTAGTCACCGGGACAAAGCTAACTATGGCTACACCTTC
CASSSHRDKANYGYTF
>TRBD2|17|TRBV4-1|-|TRBJ2-1
TGCGCCAGCAGCCAAGTCCTAGCGGGAGGGCCCCACAATGAGCAGTTCTTC
CASSQVLAGGPHNEQFF
>TRBD1|16|TRBV4-2|-|TRBJ2-7
TGTGCCAGCAGCCAAGGAAATTTGCAGGGGGATAACGAGCAGTACTTC
CASSQGNLQGDNEQYF
>-|14|TRBV11-1|-|TRBJ1-1
TGTGCCAGCAGCTTAGAGGGAGGGGTCACTGAAGCTTTCTTT
CASSLEGGVTEAFF
>-|14|TRBV9|-|TRBJ1-4
TGTGCCAGCAGCGAAGATAATATCGGGGGTAAACTGTTTTTT
CASSEDNIGGKLFF
>TRBD2|16|TRBV10-2|-|TRBJ2-5
TGCGCCAGCAGTGACCCCCTTGGACGGGGGGTGGAGACCCAGTACTTC
CASSDPLGRGVETQYF
>-|14|TRBV19|-|TRBJ1-6
TGTGCCAGTAGAAAACAGGGTTATAATTCCCCCCTCCACTTT
CASRKQGYNSPLHF
>TRBD1|15|TRBV6-4|-|TRBJ2-3
TGTGCCAGCAGTGTGGGGAAGCAGGGGGCATATACGCAGTATTTT
CASSVGKQGAYTQYF
>-|13|TRBV5-1|-|TRBJ1-1
TGCGCCAGCAGCTTGTATTTAAACACTGAAGCTTTCTTT
CASSLYLNTEAFF
>TRBD1|16|TRBV19|-|TRBJ1-2
TGTGCCAGTAGTGGCCCCCGGGACAGGGTTAACTATGGCTACACCTTC
CASSGPRDRVNYGYTF
>TRBD1|16|TRBV28|-|TRBJ2-7
TGTGCCAGCAGCGTCATACGGACAGGGGGCCGAGACGAGCAGTACTTC
CASSVIRTGGRDEQYF
>-|15|TRBV5-1|-|TRBJ2-2
TGCGCCAGCAGCTTGACGGGAGAGATCACCGGGGAGCTGTTTTTT
CASSLTGEITGELFF
>TRBD2|16|TRBV5-1|-|TRBJ2-2
TGCGCCAGCAGCGAACTAGCGGGAGTAGTCACCGGGGAGCTGTTTTTT
CASSELAGVVTGELFF
>-|16|TRBV5-1|-|TRBJ2-2
TGCGCCAGCAGCTTGACAGGGAACGCGATCACCGGGGAGCTGTTTTTT
CASSLTGNAITGELFF
>-|13|TRBV6-5|-|TRBJ1-1
TGTGCCAGCAGGCCGAGGGGGACCCCTGAAGCTTTCTTT
CASRPRGTPEAFF
>TRBD2|16|TRBV6-1|-|TRBJ2-1
TGTGCCAGCAGTGATCTTCCTAGCGGGTTCTACAATGAGCAGTTCTTC
CASSDLPSGFYNEQFF
>-|13|TRBV7-2|-|TRBJ1-5
TGTGCCAGCAGCTTAGCTCGGGAGGAGCCCCAGCATTTT
CASSLAREEPQHF